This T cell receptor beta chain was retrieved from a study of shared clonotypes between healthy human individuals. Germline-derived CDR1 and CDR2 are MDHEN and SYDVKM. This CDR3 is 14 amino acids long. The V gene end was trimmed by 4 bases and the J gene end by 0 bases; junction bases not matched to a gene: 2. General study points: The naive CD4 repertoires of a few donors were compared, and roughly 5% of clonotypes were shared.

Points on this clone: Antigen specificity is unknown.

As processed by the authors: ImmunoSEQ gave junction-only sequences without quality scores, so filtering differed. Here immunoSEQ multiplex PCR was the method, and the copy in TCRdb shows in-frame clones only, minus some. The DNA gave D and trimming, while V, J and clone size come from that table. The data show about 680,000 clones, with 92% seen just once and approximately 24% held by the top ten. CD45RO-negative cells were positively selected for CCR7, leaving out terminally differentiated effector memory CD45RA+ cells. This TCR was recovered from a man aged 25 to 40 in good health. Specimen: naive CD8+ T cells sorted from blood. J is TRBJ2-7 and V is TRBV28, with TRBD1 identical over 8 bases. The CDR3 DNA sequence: TGTGCCAGCAGTTGGACAGGGAACTCCTACGAGCAGTACTTC. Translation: CASSWTGNSYEQYF. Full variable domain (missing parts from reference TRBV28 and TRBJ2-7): DVKVTQSSRYLVKRTGEKVFLECVQDMDHENMFWYRQDPGLGLRLIYFSYDVKMKEKGDIPEGYSVSREKKERFSLILESASTNQTSMYLCASSWTGNSYEQYFGPGTRLTVT.